The TCR beta chain described here comes from a study of cytotoxic CD8 clonotypes in ibrutinib-treated CLL. For the study at large: Following a median about twelve months of treatment, with a range of 6 to 36, response samples were taken.

As regards this clone: Its antigen is not identified.

Profiling relied on immunoSEQ multiplex PCR, and the TCRdb table lists in-frame clones only, not all of them. The sample lists 250,000 to 350,000 clones, 76% occurring once. V dropped 4 bases and J dropped 2 bases, with 21 bases sitting between them. There are 17 residues in the CDR3. The germline V gene has CDR1 SGHVS and CDR2 FQNEAQ. Overall study results and limits: In comparison with age-matched healthy donors, baseline clonality was higher and tracked circulating CD8+ T-cell counts. Increased clonality at ibrutinib response gave way to a return toward baseline at progression.

This receptor was identified in a human donor with chronic lymphocytic leukemia. The sample here was PBMCs, taken at disease progression, from a patient treated with ibrutinib. The chain is built from TRBV7-8 and TRBJ2-7, with D perhaps being TRBD1 or TRBD2 (7 bases each). The CDR3 sequence: CASSSYRGGRGAYEQYF. CDR3 DNA sequence: TGTGCCAGCAGCTCTTACAGGGGAGGGCGCGGGGCCTACGAGCAGTACTTC.